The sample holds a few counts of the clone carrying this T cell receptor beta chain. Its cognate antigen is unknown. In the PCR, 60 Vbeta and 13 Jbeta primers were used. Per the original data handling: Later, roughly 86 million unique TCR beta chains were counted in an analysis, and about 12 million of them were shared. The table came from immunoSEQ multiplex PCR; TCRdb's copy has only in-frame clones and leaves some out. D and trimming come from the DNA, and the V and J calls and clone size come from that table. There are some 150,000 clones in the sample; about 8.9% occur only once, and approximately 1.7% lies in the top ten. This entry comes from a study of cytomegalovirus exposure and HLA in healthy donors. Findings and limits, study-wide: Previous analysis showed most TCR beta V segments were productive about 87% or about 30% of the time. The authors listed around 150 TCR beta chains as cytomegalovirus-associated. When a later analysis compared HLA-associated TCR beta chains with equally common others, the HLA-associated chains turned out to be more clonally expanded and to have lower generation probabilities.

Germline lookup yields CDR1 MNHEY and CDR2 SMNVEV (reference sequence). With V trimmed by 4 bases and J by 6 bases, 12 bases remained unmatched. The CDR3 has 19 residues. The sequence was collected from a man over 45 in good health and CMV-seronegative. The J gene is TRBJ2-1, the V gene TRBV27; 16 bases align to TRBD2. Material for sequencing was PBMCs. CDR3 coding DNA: TGTGCCAGCAGTTCTTCCCCGGGACTAGCGGGAGGGCCTGGCAATGAGCAGTTCTTC. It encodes CASSSSPGLAGGPGNEQFF.